These 28 T cell receptor beta chains were sequenced from one sample in a study of T-cell memory formation after mild COVID-19. One entry per CDR3 protein, called by TCRdb with MiXCR from the 5' RACE reads. The table has about 260,000 distinct CDR3 sequences, 8% to 10% seen once. What was sequenced was PBMCs or a T cell subset sorted from them (not recorded which). All receptors derive from a man younger than 35 who had mild COVID-19 (a few samples of this study predate the infection). Cell type and time point are not known.

The CDR3 is CSARQGAYGYTF. The CDR3 coding sequence is TGCAGTGCTAGGCAGGGGGCCTATGGCTACACCTTC. The J gene is TRBJ1-2, the V gene TRBV20-1; 8 bases align to TRBD1. The CDR3 sequence is 12 residues long. Losses at the gene ends were 3 bases for V and 4 bases for J; bases not matched to a gene: 1. Germline-derived CDR1 and CDR2 are DFQATT and SNEGSKA (reference sequence).

The chain uses TRBV19 and TRBJ2-4, with a possible D match to TRBD1 (5 bases). The CDR3 contains 18 residues. The germline V gene has CDR1 LNHDA and CDR2 SQIVND (reference sequence). Trimming took off 9 bases at V and 0 bases at J, with 24 bases between the two ends. Here the CDR3 reads CASNAGATSRLAKNIQYF. The CDR3 nucleotides are TGTGCCAGCAATGCTGGGGCGACATCCCGACTAGCCAAAAACATTCAGTACTTC.

This clonotype was found once. V is TRBV10-3 and J is TRBJ2-5, with D perhaps TRBD1 or TRBD2 (5 bases each). Germline V CDR1 and CDR2: ENHRY, SYGVKD. The CDR3 runs to 11 residues. V was trimmed by 8 bases and J by 5 bases, leaving 9 bases between them. The CDR3 sequence: CAIGTGETQYF. In nucleotides, the CDR3 is TGTGCCATCGGGACGGGTGAGACCCAGTACTTC.

The chain uses TRBV12-3 or TRBV12-4 and TRBJ2-2; D possibly corresponds to TRBD1 (6 bases). V gave up 5 bases and J gave up 6 bases, with 7 bases separating them. The CDR3 is made up of 12 amino acids. This CDR3 is CASSAGAGELFF. DNA of the CDR3: TGTGCCAGCAGTGCAGGGGCCGGGGAGCTGTTTTTT.

V and J are TRBV11-2 and TRBJ2-3; D is possibly TRBD2 (6 bases). The CDR3 extends over 16 amino acids. CDR1 is SGHAT, CDR2 FQNNGV, per germline. The V end lost 2 bases, the J end lost 2 bases, and 14 bases lay between the germline ends. The CDR3 DNA follows: TGTGCCAGCAGCTTAAACCGGGACTCACCCACAGATACGCAGTATTTT. It codes for CASSLNRDSPTDTQYF. Variable domain in full (rest from reference TRBV11-2 and TRBJ2-3): EAGVAQSPRYKIIEKRQSVAFWCNPISGHATLYWYQQILGQGPKLLIQFQNNGVVDDSQLPKDRFSAERLKGVDSTLKIQPAKLEDSAVYLCASSLNRDSPTDTQYFGPGTRLTVL.

The V call is TRBV24-1, the J call TRBJ2-2; 13 bases align to TRBD2. V shed 5 bases, J shed 0 bases, and the junction held 8 bases outside the gene matches. The CDR3 runs 19 residues. Germline V CDR1 and CDR2: KGHDR, SFDVKD. The CDR3 DNA reads TGTGCCACCAGTGCGGCCTATACTAGCGGGGGGGCGAACACCGGGGAGCTGTTTTTT. As protein: CATSAAYTSGGANTGELFF.

This clonotype was seen ten or more times. The chain is built from TRBV7-9 and TRBJ2-5; D perhaps matches TRBD2 (5 bases). This CDR3 is built from 15 residues. Germline values: CDR1 SEHNR, CDR2 FQNEAQ (reference sequence). V was clipped by 5 bases and J by 5 bases, with 18 bases between them. In DNA form, the CDR3 reads TGTGCCAGCAGCAAGCCCGGGGTCCTCGGTGAGACCCAGTACTTC. It yields the protein CASSKPGVLGETQYF.

This clonotype was seen at least ten times. The chain joins TRBV6-2 or TRBV6-3 to TRBJ2-2; TRBD1 aligns across 8 bases. V gave up 5 bases and J gave up 15 bases; unmatched junction bases: 5. Germline V gene data show CDR1 as MNHEY and CDR2 as SVGEGT. The CDR3 runs to 11 residues. CDR3 nucleotides: TGTGCCAGCAGTCAGGACAGGGCGGTGTTTTTT. Its protein is CASSQDRAVFF.

This clonotype has just a few counts. The chain joins TRBV12-3 or TRBV12-4 to TRBJ2-6; no clear D gene. The CDR3 length is 13 residues. V was trimmed by 4 bases and J by 2 bases, leaving 3 bases between them. The DNA of the CDR3 is TGTGCCAGCAGTTACGCTGGGGCCAACGTCCTGACTTTC. Protein product: CASSYAGANVLTF.

The genes are TRBV7-6 and TRBJ2-5; 7 positions match TRBD2. Trimming cost V 1 base and J 1 base; bases outside gene matches: 3. The CDR3 runs to 15 residues. Germline V gene lookup returns CDR1 SGHVS and CDR2 FNYEAQ. CDR3 DNA sequence: TGTGCCAGCAGCTTAGACGGGGGGTTCCAAGAGACCCAGTACTTC. This sequence encodes CASSLDGGFQETQYF.

The chain combines TRBV14 with TRBJ1-4; D is undetermined. This CDR3 is 14 amino acids long. CDR1 is SGHDN and CDR2 is FVKESK in the germline V gene. V was cut by 4 bases and J by 6 bases, with 12 bases left in between. In nucleotides, the CDR3 is TGTGCCAGCAGCCGTGGGTATTTACATGAAAAACTGTTTTTT. The encoded protein is CASSRGYLHEKLFF.

V usage is TRBV30 and J usage is TRBJ2-1; TRBD1 might be the D (5 bases). The V gene's germline CDR1 is GTSNPN and CDR2 SVGIG (reference sequence). The CDR3 runs 12 residues. The V end was cut by 8 bases, the J end by 5 bases, with 13 bases between. The CDR3 DNA reads TGTGCCGCTAGGGGCGGAAACAATGAGCAGTTCTTC. This sequence encodes CAARGGNNEQFF.

Judged by abundance, this clonotype is medium-sized. The chain recombines TRBV2 with TRBJ2-2, with D perhaps matching TRBD1 (6 bases). The V end lost 3 bases, the J end lost 4 bases, and 6 bases lay between the germline ends. The CDR3 extends over 13 amino acids. The germline V gene encodes CDR1 SNHLY and CDR2 FYNNEI. This CDR3 is CASSDRGTGELFF. As DNA, the CDR3 is TGTGCCAGCAGTGACAGGGGCACCGGGGAGCTGTTTTTT. Using reference TRBV2 and TRBJ2-2 for the parts outside the CDR3, the full variable domain is EPEVTQTPSHQVTQMGQEVILRCVPISNHLYFYWYRQILGQKVEFLVSFYNNEISEKSEIFDDQFSVERPDGSNFTLKIRSTKLEDSAMYFCASSDRGTGELFFGEGSRLTVL.

This clonotype was counted between two and nine times. CDR3 residues: CASSLLYQETQYF. The CDR3 nucleotides are TGCGCCAGCAGCCTACTGTACCAAGAGACCCAGTACTTC. The rearrangement uses TRBV5-1 and TRBJ2-5, with D hard to call. CDR1 SGHRS and CDR2 YFSETQ come from the germline V gene. Trimming cost V 4 bases and J 0 bases, with 7 bases left between them. The CDR3 is made up of 13 amino acids.

V usage is TRBV4-1 and J usage is TRBJ2-5, with D unclear. The CDR3 consists of 12 residues. Per the germline V gene, CDR1 is MGHRA and CDR2 is YSYEKL. With 0 bases removed from V and 7 bases from J, the gap between germline ends came to 6 bases. CDR3 sequence reads: CASSQDTATQYF. DNA for the CDR3: TGCGCCAGCAGCCAAGATACCGCGACCCAGTACTTC.

This clonotype has just a few counts. The CDR3 nucleotides read TGTGCCAGTAGTATGGGTCGGGGAAGGGGCACTGAAGCTTTCTTT. As protein: CASSMGRGRGTEAFF. This chain joins TRBV19 and TRBJ1-1; weak D call: TRBD1 (5 bases). The CDR3 has 15 residues. Trimming took 3 bases from V and 4 from J, leaving 15 bases between them. Germline V lookup: CDR1 LNHDA, CDR2 SQIVND (reference sequence). The full variable domain, in which reference TRBV19 and TRBJ1-1 provide the parts outside the CDR3, is DGGITQSPKYLFRKEGQNVTLSCEQNLNHDAMYWYRQDPGQGLRLIYYSQIVNDFQKGDIAEGYSVSREKKESFPLTVTSAQKNPTAFYLCASSMGRGRGTEAFFGQGTRLTVV.

This clonotype was counted ten times or more. CDR3 in DNA: TGTGCCAGCAGGATTCTGGGGAGGGAGACCCAGTACTTC. This gives the protein CASRILGRETQYF. V and J are TRBV28 and TRBJ2-5; maybe TRBD2 (6 bases). V dropped 6 bases and J dropped 5 bases, with 13 bases sitting between them. In germline, CDR1 is MDHEN, CDR2 SYDVKM. CDR3 length equals 13 residues.

This clonotype was seen at least ten times. This chain joins TRBV20-1 and TRBJ2-3; 11 nucleotides agree with TRBD2. With V trimmed by 6 bases and J by 3 bases, 5 bases remained unmatched. The germline V gene encodes CDR1 DFQATT and CDR2 SNEGSKA (reference sequence). The CDR3 has 14 residues. Written as DNA, the CDR3 is TGCAGTGCCGTAACTAGCGGGGGTACAGATACGCAGTATTTT. Amino acids: CSAVTSGGTDTQYF.

This rearrangement joins TRBV29-1 to TRBJ1-1; unclear D gene. Deletions cut 8 bases from V and 4 bases from J, with 17 bases between. This CDR3 comprises 13 residues. Germline CDR1 SQVTM, CDR2 ANQGSEA. The chain's CDR3 is CSPVQSTSTEAFF. The CDR3, as DNA: TGCAGCCCCGTCCAGAGCACCAGCACTGAAGCTTTCTTT.

This clonotype was seen a few times. This sequence joins TRBV6-2 or TRBV6-3 and TRBJ2-7; TRBD1 is a possible D gene (5 bases). Trimming shortened V by 7 bases and J by 0 bases, and 13 bases separated the two germline ends. This CDR3 region has 14 residues. CDR1 MNHEY and CDR2 SVGEGT come from the germline V gene. CDR3: CASNPTGTSYEQYV. CDR3 nucleotide sequence: TGTGCCAGCAATCCCACAGGAACCTCCTACGAGCAGTACGTC.

The chain links TRBV4-3 to TRBJ1-5; no reliable D call. In germline, CDR1 is LGHNA, CDR2 YSLEER. CDR3 length equals 15 residues. The V end lost 0 bases, the J end lost 5 bases, and 11 bases lay between the germline ends. The CDR3 nucleotides read TGCGCCAGCAGCCAAGATAGGGTAAATTATCAGCCCCAGCATTTT. Protein sequence: CASSQDRVNYQPQHF.

This clonotype has a count of ten or more. This chain joins TRBV12-3 or TRBV12-4 and TRBJ2-5; D might be TRBD1 or TRBD2, each matching 5 bases. This CDR3 is built from 14 residues. Between the trimmed V and J ends, which lost 3 bases and 1 base, there was a span of 9 bases. The CDR3 loop reads CASSFQGVQETQYF. CDR3 DNA: TGTGCCAGCAGTTTTCAGGGAGTCCAAGAGACCCAGTACTTC.

This clonotype was seen repeatedly, ten times or more. The chain carries TRBV20-1 and TRBJ2-3; D gene ambiguous. The CDR3 is 14 residues long. Per the germline V gene, CDR1 is DFQATT and CDR2 is SNEGSKA (reference sequence). Trimming took off 5 bases at V and 0 bases at J, with 12 bases between the two ends. This CDR3 is CSAPQPPSTDTQYF. The CDR3 DNA reads TGCAGTGCTCCGCAGCCGCCTAGCACAGATACGCAGTATTTT.

This clonotype was seen ten or more times. The gene calls are TRBV5-1 and TRBJ2-1; D is undetermined. This CDR3 is 14 amino acids long. V lost 1 base, J lost 2 bases, and 7 bases lay in between. Germline lookup yields CDR1 SGHRS and CDR2 YFSETQ. Here the CDR3 reads CASSLSVTYNEQFF. In DNA form, the CDR3 reads TGCGCCAGCAGCTTGTCGGTAACCTACAATGAGCAGTTCTTC. Supplemented by reference TRBV5-1 and TRBJ2-1, the full variable domain reads KAGVTQTPRYLIKTRGQQVTLSCSPISGHRSVSWYQQTPGQGLQFLFEYFSETQRNKGNFPGRFSGRQFSNSRSEMNVSTLELGDSALYLCASSLSVTYNEQFFGPGTRLTVL.

This clonotype was counted only a few times. The V and J genes are TRBV18 and TRBJ2-5; D may be TRBD1 (6 bases). CDR1 is KGHSH and CDR2 is LQKENI in the germline V gene. CDR3 length: 15 residues. V lost 3 bases and J lost 6, with 17 bases in between. CDR3 coding DNA: TGTGCCAGCTCACCTACCCCAAGACAGGCAAAGACCCAGTACTTC. Translation: CASSPTPRQAKTQYF.

This clonotype was observed a handful of times. This chain joins TRBV2 and TRBJ1-6, with D unresolved. The CDR3 is 14 residues long. The V end lost 6 bases, the J end lost 4 bases, and 10 bases lay between the germline ends. Per germline, CDR1 SNHLY and CDR2 FYNNEI. The CDR3 region has the DNA TGTGCCAGCAGGTCGGGTCCATATAATTCACCCCTCCACTTT. Residues: CASRSGPYNSPLHF.

This clonotype was observed many times. The junction and the germline gene differ at one end; a read error may be behind it. The J gene is TRBJ2-4, the V gene TRBV12-3 or TRBV12-4; TRBD1 agrees at 7 bases. The CDR3 has 13 amino acids. The CDR3 protein is CASSLRMGDSADF. CDR3 nucleotide sequence: TGTGCCAGCAGTTTAAGGATGGGGGACAGCGCCGACTTC.

This clonotype was seen a few times. This chain uses TRBV10-3 with TRBJ2-2; D call uncertain. The V gene lost 4 bases and the J gene lost 1 base, with 4 bases spanning the gap. The CDR3 runs 13 residues. Germline V gene lookup returns CDR1 ENHRY and CDR2 SYGVKD. The CDR3 region has the DNA TGTGCCATCAGTGGACGGAACACCGGGGAGCTGTTTTTT. It is translated as CAISGRNTGELFF.